A selection of T cell receptor beta chains follows, all from one sample in a study of cytotoxic CD8 clonotypes in ibrutinib-treated CLL. TCRdb's table, derived via immunoSEQ multiplex PCR, lists solely in-frame clones and lacks some. Seen here are 150,000 to 200,000 clones, approximately 72% observed once, and the top ten hold around 15%. Sequences were derived from PBMCs, sampled after 24 months of ibrutinib treatment. Every receptor here comes from a human donor with chronic lymphocytic leukemia. CDR3s include the opening cysteine and the closing phenylalanine or tryptophan. The D gene is left open where the match is weak. The size field is filled for only some rows; it gives once, few, many or a size class.

CDR3 DNA	CDR3 protein	D gene	V gene	J gene	clone size
TGCGCCAGCAGCCAAGGACGACTAGCGGGAGGGCCACTTCCTCTTGATGAGCAGTTCTTC	CASSQGRLAGGPLPLDEQFF	TRBD2	TRBV4-3	TRBJ2-1	-
TGCGCCAGCAGCACGGGACAGTTGAACACTGAAGCTTTCTTT	CASSTGQLNTEAFF	TRBD1	TRBV5-1	TRBJ1-1	-
TGTGCCATCAGTGATCCCGGGGCACATGAAAAACTGTTTTTT	CAISDPGAHEKLFF	-	TRBV10-3	TRBJ1-4	-
TGTGCCAGCAGCTTAGTGATAGGGACCGAGCAGTACTTC	CASSLVIGTEQYF	-	TRBV7-9	TRBJ2-7	-
TGTGCCAGCAGTTTAAGTAGGCCTCAGGGGTCGGATGGCTACACCTTC	CASSLSRPQGSDGYTF	-	TRBV27	TRBJ1-2	-
TGTGCCAGTGCGGAGCTCTCGGGGAGCGGCGGCTACACCTTC	CASAELSGSGGYTF	-	TRBV19	TRBJ1-2	few
TGTGCCAGCAGCCCCCGCAGGACAGGCAACATTCAGTACTTC	CASSPRRTGNIQYF	TRBD1	TRBV7-2	TRBJ2-4	-
TGTGCCAGCAGCCAAGTACTCCAGGTCGGCCAAGAGACCCAGTACTTC	CASSQVLQVGQETQYF	-	TRBV14	TRBJ2-5	once
TGTGCCATCAGTGAGCGGGTCCCCGGCGAAAAACTGTTTTTT	CAISERVPGEKLFF	-	TRBV10-3	TRBJ1-4	-
TGCGCCAGCAGCCAAGTACTTGGGACAACCGTATCAGCCCAGCATTTT	CASSQVLGTTVSAQHF	-	TRBV4-1	TRBJ1-5	once
TGTGCCAGCAGCTACACGTCCGACACCGGGGAGCTGTTTTTT	CASSYTSDTGELFF	-	TRBV13	TRBJ2-2	-
TGTGCCAGCAGTCCCCCCTCTGGGGCCAACGTCCTGACTTTC	CASSPPSGANVLTF	-	TRBV6-6	TRBJ2-6	-
TGTGCCTGGAGCGGACTCCAAACTTTACTAGGCTACACCTTC	CAWSGLQTLLGYTF	-	TRBV30	TRBJ1-2	-
TGTGCCAGCAGTGAAAGTCCGAGCTCCTACGAGCAGTACTTC	CASSESPSSYEQYF	-	TRBV6-1	TRBJ2-7	-
TGTGCCAGCAGCTCCCCCCCCGGGACAGCCTCTGGAAACACCATATATTTT	CASSSPPGTASGNTIYF	TRBD1	TRBV7-8	TRBJ1-3	-
TGTGCCAGCAGCTATTTTGTGATGGGAGAGACCCAGTACTTC	CASSYFVMGETQYF	-	TRBV2	TRBJ2-5	-
TGTGCCAGCAGCCAAGGACTAGCGGGAACATACGAGCAGTACTTC	CASSQGLAGTYEQYF	TRBD2	TRBV4-2	TRBJ2-7	-
TGTGCCAGCAGCCTTACCCCGGGACTAGCGGGACTAGCCAAAAACATTCAGTACTTC	CASSLTPGLAGLAKNIQYF	TRBD2	TRBV7-2	TRBJ2-4	-
TGTGCCAGCAGCCCGGGACTAGCGAACTCCTACGAGCAGTACTTC	CASSPGLANSYEQYF	TRBD2	TRBV5-6	TRBJ2-7	-
TGTGCCTGGTCGGGACTGACTTTTGGGGAGCAGTACTTC	CAWSGLTFGEQYF	-	TRBV30	TRBJ2-7	-
TGTGCCAGCAGTTACGCAGGGGACAGCTATGGCTACACCTTC	CASSYAGDSYGYTF	TRBD1	TRBV6-5	TRBJ1-2	-
TGTGCCAGCAGTGAGACAGGCTACACCGGGGAGCTGTTTTTT	CASSETGYTGELFF	-	TRBV2	TRBJ2-2	-
TGTGCCAGCAGTTTATCGTCCGGTTATGGCTACACCTTC	CASSLSSGYGYTF	-	TRBV27	TRBJ1-2	-
TGTGCCAGCAGCTTGGGACTAGCGGAAGAGACCCAGTACTTC	CASSLGLAEETQYF	TRBD2	TRBV7-2	TRBJ2-5	-
TGTGCCAGCAGCTTACGGGGCAGTCCGGGACAGATCGAAGCTTTCTTT	CASSLRGSPGQIEAFF	TRBD1	TRBV11-2	TRBJ1-1	-
TGCAGTACGACTAGCGGGAGGATTCAGTTCTTC	CSTTSGRIQFF	TRBD2	TRBV20-1	TRBJ2-1	-
TGTGCCAGCAGCTTAGGACAGGGGCTCTACGAGCAGTACTTC	CASSLGQGLYEQYF	TRBD1	TRBV13	TRBJ2-7	-